Listed below are T cell receptor beta chains from one sample, sequenced in a study of vaccination and CD4 T cells after COVID-19. MiXCR was run by TCRdb on the PCR reads, yielding one entry per CDR3 protein. The table includes more than 4,500 distinct CDR3 sequences, 27% detected once. These receptors are not linked to any known antigen. The sequenced sample was CD4+ T cells from blood, cultured in vitro. These receptors were obtained from a human donor in good health. Both conserved end residues are part of each CDR3. A D gene is named only where the DNA matches it firmly. The listing skips clone size in some rows; elsewhere it reads once, few, many or a size class.

TRBJ2-5 | TRBD2 | few | 15 | TRBV6-1 | TGTGCCAGCAGTGAGGCCAGCGGGGGACCCGAGACCCAGTACTTC | CASSEASGGPETQYF
TRBJ1-2 | - | few | 14 | TRBV19 | TGTGCCAGTAGTCCTTCGGTAGGTGACTATGGCTACACCTTC | CASSPSVGDYGYTF
TRBJ1-2 | TRBD1 | - | 14 | TRBV18 | TGTGCCAGCTCACCTGGGACAGGGGGCTATGGCTACACCTTC | CASSPGTGGYGYTF
TRBJ1-1 | TRBD1 | few | 14 | TRBV10-3 | TGTGCCATCTCCGGGACAGGGTCGAGCACTGAAGCTTTCTTT | CAISGTGSSTEAFF
TRBJ2-7 | TRBD1 | medium-sized | 15 | TRBV7-9 | TGTGCCAGCAGCCCTGGGACAGGGGTGGACTACGAGCAGTACTTC | CASSPGTGVDYEQYF
TRBJ1-5 | - | few | 13 | TRBV6-5 | TGTGCCAGCAGTTACGGCAGCGGGGCGCCCCAGCATTTT | CASSYGSGAPQHF
TRBJ2-3 | TRBD2 | - | 17 | TRBV7-2 | TGTGCCAGCAGCCTGCGGGCGGGGGGCACAAGCACAGATACGCAGTATTTT | CASSLRAGGTSTDTQYF
TRBJ2-3 | TRBD2 | - | 15 | TRBV6-4 | TGTGCCAGCAGTGACTCTAGCGGGGGCACAGATACGCAGTATTTT | CASSDSSGGTDTQYF
TRBJ1-1 | - | few | 14 | TRBV20-1 | TGCAGTGCTAGAGATACCGGACGGACTCATGAAGCTTTCTTT | CSARDTGRTHEAFF
TRBJ2-2 | - | - | 14 | TRBV24-1 | TGTGCCACCAGTGACTCCATGAACACCGGGGAGCTGTTTTTT | CATSDSMNTGELFF
TRBJ1-5 | - | medium-sized | 12 | TRBV6-4 | TGTGCCAGCAAGGGAAGAGATCAGCCCCAGCATTTT | CASKGRDQPQHF
TRBJ1-2 | - | - | 13 | TRBV12-3/TRBV12-4 | TGTGCCAGCAGTTTAGCGGGGGGCTGGGGCTACACCTTC | CASSLAGGWGYTF
TRBJ2-3 | - | - | 15 | TRBV20-1 | TGCAGTGCTCTTAGCGACCGTTCTAGCACAGATACGCAGTATTTT | CSALSDRSSTDTQYF
TRBJ2-5 | - | - | 15 | TRBV11-1 | TGTGCCAGCAGCTTGGAGGGGGTGACGGTGGAGACCCAGTACTTC | CASSLEGVTVETQYF
TRBJ2-4 | TRBD1 | - | 13 | TRBV7-9 | TGTGCCAGCAGCCTGGGACAGGGAAACATTCAGTACTTC | CASSLGQGNIQYF
TRBJ2-7 | - | - | 15 | TRBV7-9 | TGTGCCAGCAGCTTCTTGGGTAGCCTAGTCCACGAGCAGTACTTC | CASSFLGSLVHEQYF
TRBJ1-2 | - | medium-sized | 14 | TRBV7-9 | TGTGCCAGCAGCCCAAACAGCAATCCGGGAGGCTACACCTTC | CASSPNSNPGGYTF
TRBJ2-7 | - | - | 16 | TRBV6-1 | TGTGCCAGCAGTGAAAGGGTAGGGGGGCGGACGTACGAGCAGTACTTC | CASSERVGGRTYEQYF
TRBJ2-7 | - | few | 15 | TRBV27 | TGTGCCAGCAGTGACCGACATCCCAGCGCCTACGAGCAGTACTTC | CASSDRHPSAYEQYF
TRBJ1-1 | TRBD1 | few | 15 | TRBV2 | TGTGCCAGCAGTGTGGAGGGGGCTATGAACACTGAAGCTTTCTTT | CASSVEGAMNTEAFF
TRBJ1-6 | - | medium-sized | 16 | TRBV19 | TGTGCCAGTAGTCCTAACCCGGGACTCACTAATTCACCCCTCCACTTT | CASSPNPGLTNSPLHF
TRBJ1-5 | - | - | 14 | TRBV20-1 | TGCAGTGCTAGAGGTGGGGGTGAAACTCAGCCCCAGCATTTT | CSARGGGETQPQHF
TRBJ2-5 | TRBD2 | once | 13 | TRBV20-1 | TGCAGTGCTAGAGGTCCCGGGGGGACGTCAGTGTACTTC | CSARGPGGTSVYF
TRBJ1-5 | TRBD1 | - | 15 | TRBV5-1 | TGCGCCAGCAGACCGGGACAGGGGTTATTCGAGCCCCAGCATTTT | CASRPGQGLFEPQHF
TRBJ1-2 | TRBD1 | - | 14 | TRBV6-1 | TGTGCCAGCAGTCGGGACAGGGTCGTCTATGGCTACACCTTC | CASSRDRVVYGYTF
TRBJ1-6 | - | few | 13 | TRBV19 | TGTGCCACCTCGGGACAAGTGGATTCACCCCTCCACTTT | CATSGQVDSPLHF